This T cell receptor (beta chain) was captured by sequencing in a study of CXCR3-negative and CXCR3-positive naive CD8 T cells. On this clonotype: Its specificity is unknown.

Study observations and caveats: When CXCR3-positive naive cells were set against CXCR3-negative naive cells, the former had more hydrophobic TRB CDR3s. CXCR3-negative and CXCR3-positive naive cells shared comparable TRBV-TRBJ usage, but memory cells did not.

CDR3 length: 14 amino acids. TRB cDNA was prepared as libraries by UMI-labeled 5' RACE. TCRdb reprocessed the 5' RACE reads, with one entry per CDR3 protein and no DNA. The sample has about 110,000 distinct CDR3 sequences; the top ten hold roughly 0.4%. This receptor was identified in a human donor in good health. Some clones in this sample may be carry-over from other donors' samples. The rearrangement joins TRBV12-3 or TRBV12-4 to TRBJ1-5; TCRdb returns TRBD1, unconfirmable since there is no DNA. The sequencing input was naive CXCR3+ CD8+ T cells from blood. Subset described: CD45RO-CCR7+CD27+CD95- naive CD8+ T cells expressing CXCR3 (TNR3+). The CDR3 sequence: CASSTGAGEQPQHF.